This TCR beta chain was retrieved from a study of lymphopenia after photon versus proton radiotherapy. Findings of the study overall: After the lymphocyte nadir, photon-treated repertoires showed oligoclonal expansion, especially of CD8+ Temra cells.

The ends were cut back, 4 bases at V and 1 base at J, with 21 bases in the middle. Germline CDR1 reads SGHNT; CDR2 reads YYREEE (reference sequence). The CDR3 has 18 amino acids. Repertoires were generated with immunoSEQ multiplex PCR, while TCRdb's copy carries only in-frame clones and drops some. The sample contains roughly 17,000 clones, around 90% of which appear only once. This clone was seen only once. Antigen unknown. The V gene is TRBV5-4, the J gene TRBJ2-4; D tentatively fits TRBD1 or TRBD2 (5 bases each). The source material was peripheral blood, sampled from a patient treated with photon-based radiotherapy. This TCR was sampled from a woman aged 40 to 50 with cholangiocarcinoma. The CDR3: CASSRGEGRPSAKNIQYF. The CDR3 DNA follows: TGTGCCAGCAGCCGTGGAGAGGGGCGACCTTCGGCCAAAAACATTCAGTACTTC.